What follows describes a single TCR beta chain. Its antigen remains unknown. Profiling relied on immunoSEQ multiplex PCR, and the TCRdb table lists in-frame clones only, not all of them. This table has some 80,000 clones, around four fifths appearing once. The data belong to a study of T cell clones after liver transplantation. About the study: At least one year of complete immunosuppression withdrawal without enzymes over twice normal defined tolerance. Points from the study as a whole: A larger donor-reactive than third-party decline suggested partial antigen-specific deletion.

V lost 4 bases to trimming and J lost 3 bases, with 15 bases between them. CDR1 and CDR2 (germline): SEHNR, FQNEAQ (reference sequence). The CDR3 has 15 residues. This TCR came from a human patient who received a liver transplant. Some T cells may be the graft donor's. The V call is TRBV7-9, the J call TRBJ1-1, with TRBD1 as a possible D gene (5 bases). The source was CD4+ T cells from blood, collected about 50 months after liver transplant. The CDR3 is CASSWEGIYHTEAFF. The DNA of the CDR3 is TGTGCCAGCAGCTGGGAGGGGATCTATCACACTGAAGCTTTCTTT.